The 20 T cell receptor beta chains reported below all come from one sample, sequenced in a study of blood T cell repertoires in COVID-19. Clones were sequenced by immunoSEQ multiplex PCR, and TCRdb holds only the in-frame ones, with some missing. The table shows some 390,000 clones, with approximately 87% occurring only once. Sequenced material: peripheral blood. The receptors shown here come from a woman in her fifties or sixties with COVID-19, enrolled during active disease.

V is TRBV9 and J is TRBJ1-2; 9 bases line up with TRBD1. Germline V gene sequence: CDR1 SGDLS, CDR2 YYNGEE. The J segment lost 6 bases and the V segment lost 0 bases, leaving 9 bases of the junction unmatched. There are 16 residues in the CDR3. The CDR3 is CASSVAGTGPSNGYTF. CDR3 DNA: TGTGCCAGCAGCGTAGCCGGGACAGGGCCTTCGAATGGCTACACCTTC.

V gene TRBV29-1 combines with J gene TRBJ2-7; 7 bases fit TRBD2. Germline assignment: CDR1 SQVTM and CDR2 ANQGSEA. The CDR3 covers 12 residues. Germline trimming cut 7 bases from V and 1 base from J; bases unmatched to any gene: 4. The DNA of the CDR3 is TGCAGCGCACGGGGGGATTCCTACGAGCAGTACTTC. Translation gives CSARGDSYEQYF.

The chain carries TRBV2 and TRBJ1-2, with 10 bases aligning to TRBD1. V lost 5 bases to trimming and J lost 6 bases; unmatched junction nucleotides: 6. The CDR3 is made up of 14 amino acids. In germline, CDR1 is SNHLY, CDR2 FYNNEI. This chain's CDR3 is CASSLRDRGDGYTF. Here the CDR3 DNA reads TGTGCCAGCAGTCTCCGGGACAGGGGTGATGGCTACACCTTC.

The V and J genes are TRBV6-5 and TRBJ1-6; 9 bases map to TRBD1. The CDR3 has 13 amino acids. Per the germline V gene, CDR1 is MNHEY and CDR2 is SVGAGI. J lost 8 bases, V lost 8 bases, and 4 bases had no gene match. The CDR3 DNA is TGTGCCAGCGGACAGGGGCCGGATTCACCCCTCCACTTT. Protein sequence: CASGQGPDSPLHF.

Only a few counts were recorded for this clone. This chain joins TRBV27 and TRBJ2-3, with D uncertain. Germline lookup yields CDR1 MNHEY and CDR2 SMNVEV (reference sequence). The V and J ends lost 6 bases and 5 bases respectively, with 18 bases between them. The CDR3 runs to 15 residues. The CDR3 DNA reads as TGTGCCAGCAGCTCCCAGTCTTCCCGCCGAGATACGCAGTATTTT. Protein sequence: CASSSQSSRRDTQYF.

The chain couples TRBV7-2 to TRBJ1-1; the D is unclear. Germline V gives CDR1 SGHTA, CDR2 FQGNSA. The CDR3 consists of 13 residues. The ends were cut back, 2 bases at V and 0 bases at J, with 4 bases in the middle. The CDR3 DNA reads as TGTGCCAGCAGCTTACAGGTGAACACTGAAGCTTTCTTT. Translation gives CASSLQVNTEAFF.

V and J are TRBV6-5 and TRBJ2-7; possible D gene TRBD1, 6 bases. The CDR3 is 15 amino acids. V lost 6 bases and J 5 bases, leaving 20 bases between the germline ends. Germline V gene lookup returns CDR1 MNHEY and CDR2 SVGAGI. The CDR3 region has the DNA TGTGCCAGCAGCACACCCGGGACACCGTACGACGAGCAGTACTTC. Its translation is CASSTPGTPYDEQYF.

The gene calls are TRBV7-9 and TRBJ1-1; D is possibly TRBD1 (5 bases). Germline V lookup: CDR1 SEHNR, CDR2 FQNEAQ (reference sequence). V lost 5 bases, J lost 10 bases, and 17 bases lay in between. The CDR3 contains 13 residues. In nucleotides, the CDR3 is TGTGCCAGCAGCATCCAGGGAGGGAGTTCAGCTTTCTTT. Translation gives CASSIQGGSSAFF.

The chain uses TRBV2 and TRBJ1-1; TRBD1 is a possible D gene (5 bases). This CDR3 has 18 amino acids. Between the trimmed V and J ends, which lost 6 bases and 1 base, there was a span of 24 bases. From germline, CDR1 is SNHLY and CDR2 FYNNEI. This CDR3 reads CASSFRAPGGFRNTEAFF. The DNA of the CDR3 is TGTGCCAGCAGCTTCCGGGCCCCCGGGGGGTTTAGGAACACTGAAGCTTTCTTT.

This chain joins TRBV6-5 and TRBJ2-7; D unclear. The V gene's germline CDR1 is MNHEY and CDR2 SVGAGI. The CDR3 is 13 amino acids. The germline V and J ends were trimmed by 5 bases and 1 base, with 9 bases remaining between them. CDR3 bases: TGTGCCAGCAGTCTTAACTGGTCCTACGAGCAGTACTTC. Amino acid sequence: CASSLNWSYEQYF.

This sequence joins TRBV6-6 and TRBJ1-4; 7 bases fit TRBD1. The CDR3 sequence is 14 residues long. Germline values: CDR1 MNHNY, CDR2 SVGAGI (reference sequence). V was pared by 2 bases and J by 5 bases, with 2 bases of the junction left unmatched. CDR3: CASSYGGQNEKLFF. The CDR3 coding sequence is TGTGCCAGCAGTTACGGGGGACAGAATGAAAAACTGTTTTTT.

For the CDR3, the DNA is TGTGCCAGCAGCATAGGGACAGGGGTAAACACTGAAGCTTTCTTT. Its protein product is CASSIGTGVNTEAFF. This sequence joins TRBV5-8 and TRBJ1-1, with 10 positions matching TRBD1. The CDR3 length is 15 residues. Germline V gene data show CDR1 as SGHTS and CDR2 as YDEGEE. Trimming cost V 4 bases and J 2 bases; bases outside gene matches: 5.

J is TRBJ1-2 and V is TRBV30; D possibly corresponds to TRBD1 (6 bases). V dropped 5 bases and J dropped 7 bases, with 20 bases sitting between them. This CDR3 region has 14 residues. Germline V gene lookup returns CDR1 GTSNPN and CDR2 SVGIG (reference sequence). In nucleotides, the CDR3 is TGTGCCTGGGGTACTACGGGACAAAGGCTTGGCTACACCTTC. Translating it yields CAWGTTGQRLGYTF.

The CDR3 loop is CASTPGQGYGYTF. CDR3 DNA: TGTGCCAGCACCCCAGGACAAGGCTATGGCTACACCTTC. V and J are TRBV12-3 or TRBV12-4 and TRBJ1-2; possible D gene TRBD1, 5 bases. V was clipped by 7 bases and J by 4 bases, with 13 bases between them. The length of the CDR3 is 13 residues.

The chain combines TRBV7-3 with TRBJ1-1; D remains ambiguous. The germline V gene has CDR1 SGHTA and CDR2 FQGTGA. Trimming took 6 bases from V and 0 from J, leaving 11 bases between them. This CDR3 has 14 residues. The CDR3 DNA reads TGTGCCAGCAGACCCTCCAGTGTGAACACTGAAGCTTTCTTT. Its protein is CASRPSSVNTEAFF. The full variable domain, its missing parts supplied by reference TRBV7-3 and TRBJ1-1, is GAGVSQTPSNKVTEKGKYVELRCDPISGHTALYWYRQSLGQGPEFLIYFQGTGAADDSGLPNDRFFAVRPEGSVSTLKIQRTERGDSAVYLCASRPSSVNTEAFFGQGTRLTVV.

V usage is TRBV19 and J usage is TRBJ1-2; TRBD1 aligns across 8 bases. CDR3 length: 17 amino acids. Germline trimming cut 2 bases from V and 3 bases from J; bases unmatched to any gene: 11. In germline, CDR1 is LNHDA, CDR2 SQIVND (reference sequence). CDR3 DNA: TGTGCCAGTAGTATATCCTCAGGGGGCGTCCCCTACTATGGCTACACCTTC. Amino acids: CASSISSGGVPYYGYTF.

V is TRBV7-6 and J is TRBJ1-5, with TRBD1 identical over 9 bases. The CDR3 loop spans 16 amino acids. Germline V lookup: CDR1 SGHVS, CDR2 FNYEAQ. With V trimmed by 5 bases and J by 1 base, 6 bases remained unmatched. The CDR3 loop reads CASSPWTGASNQPQHF. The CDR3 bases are TGTGCCAGCAGCCCATGGACAGGGGCAAGCAATCAGCCCCAGCATTTT.

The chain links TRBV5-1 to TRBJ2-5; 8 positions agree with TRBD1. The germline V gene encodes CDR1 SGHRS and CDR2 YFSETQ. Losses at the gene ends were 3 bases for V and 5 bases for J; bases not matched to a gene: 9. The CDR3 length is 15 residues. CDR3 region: CASSWGGQGGETQYF. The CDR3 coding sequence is TGCGCCAGCAGCTGGGGCGGACAGGGAGGCGAGACCCAGTACTTC.

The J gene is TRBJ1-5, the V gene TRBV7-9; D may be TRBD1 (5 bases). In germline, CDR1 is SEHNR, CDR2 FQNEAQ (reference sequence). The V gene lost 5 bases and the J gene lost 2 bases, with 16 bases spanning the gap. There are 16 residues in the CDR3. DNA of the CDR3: TGTGCCAGCAGCGGAGACCCGTGGGGGGGCAATCAGCCCCAGCATTTT. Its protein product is CASSGDPWGGNQPQHF.

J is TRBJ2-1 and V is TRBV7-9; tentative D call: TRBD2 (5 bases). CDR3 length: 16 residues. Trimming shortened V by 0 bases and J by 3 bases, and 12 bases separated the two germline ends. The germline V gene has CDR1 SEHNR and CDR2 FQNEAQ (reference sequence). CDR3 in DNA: TGTGCCAGCAGCTTAGCGGAGGTCCAGATCTACAATGAGCAGTTCTTC. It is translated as CASSLAEVQIYNEQFF. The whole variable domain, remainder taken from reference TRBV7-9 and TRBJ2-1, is DTGVSQNPRHKITKRGQNVTFRCDPISEHNRLYWYRQTLGQGPEFLTYFQNEAQLEKSRLLSDRFSAERPKGSFSTLEIQRTEQGDSAMYLCASSLAEVQIYNEQFFGPGTRLTVL.